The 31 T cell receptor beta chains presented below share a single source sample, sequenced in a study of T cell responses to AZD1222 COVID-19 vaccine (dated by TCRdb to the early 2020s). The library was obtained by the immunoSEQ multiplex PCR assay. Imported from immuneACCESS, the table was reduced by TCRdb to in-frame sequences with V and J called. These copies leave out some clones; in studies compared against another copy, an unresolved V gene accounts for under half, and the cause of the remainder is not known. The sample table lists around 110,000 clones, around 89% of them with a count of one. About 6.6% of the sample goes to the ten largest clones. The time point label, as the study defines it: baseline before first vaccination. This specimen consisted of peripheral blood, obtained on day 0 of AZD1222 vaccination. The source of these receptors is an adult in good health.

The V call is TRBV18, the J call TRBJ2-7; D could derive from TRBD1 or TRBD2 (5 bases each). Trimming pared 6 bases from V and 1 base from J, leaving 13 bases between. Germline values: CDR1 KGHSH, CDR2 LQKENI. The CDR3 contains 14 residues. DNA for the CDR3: TGTGCCAGCTCCCCTGGGACGTTTTCCTACGAGCAGTACTTC. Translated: CASSPGTFSYEQYF. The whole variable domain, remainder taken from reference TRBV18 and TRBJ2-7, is NAGVMQNPRHLVRRRGQEARLRCSPMKGHSHVYWYRQLPEEGLKFMVYLQKENIIDESGMPKERFSAEFPKEGPSILRIQQVVRGDSAAYFCASSPGTFSYEQYFGPGTRLTVT.

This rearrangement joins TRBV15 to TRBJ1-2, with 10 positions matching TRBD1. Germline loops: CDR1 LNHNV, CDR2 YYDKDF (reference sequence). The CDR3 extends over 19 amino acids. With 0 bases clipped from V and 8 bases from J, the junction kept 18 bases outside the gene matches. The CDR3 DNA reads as TGTGCCACCAGCAGAGATCTTCTTTCCGGGACAGGGGCCCTAAGGGGCTACACCTTC. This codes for CATSRDLLSGTGALRGYTF.

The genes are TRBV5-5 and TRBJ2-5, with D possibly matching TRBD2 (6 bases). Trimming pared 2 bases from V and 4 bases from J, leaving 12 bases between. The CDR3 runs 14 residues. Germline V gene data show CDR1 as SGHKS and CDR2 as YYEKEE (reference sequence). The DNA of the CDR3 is TGTGCCAGCAGCTTCGGCGGGGTTCGAGAGACCCAGTACTTC. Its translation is CASSFGGVRETQYF. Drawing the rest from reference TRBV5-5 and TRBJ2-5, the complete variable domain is DAGVTQSPTHLIKTRGQQVTLRCSPISGHKSVSWYQQVLGQGPQFIFQYYEKEERGRGNFPDRFSARQFPNYSSELNVNALLLGDSALYLCASSFGGVRETQYFGPGTRLLVL.

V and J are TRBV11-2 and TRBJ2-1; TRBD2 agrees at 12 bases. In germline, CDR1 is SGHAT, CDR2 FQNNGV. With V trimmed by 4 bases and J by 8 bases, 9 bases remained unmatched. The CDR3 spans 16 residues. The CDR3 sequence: CASSSVGLAGKHEQFF. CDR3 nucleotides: TGTGCCAGCAGCTCAGTCGGACTAGCGGGAAAGCATGAGCAGTTCTTC.

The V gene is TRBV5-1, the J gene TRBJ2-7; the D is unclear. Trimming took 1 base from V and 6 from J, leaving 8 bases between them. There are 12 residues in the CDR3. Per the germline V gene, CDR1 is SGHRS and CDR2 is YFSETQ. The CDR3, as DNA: TGCGCCAGCAGCTTGTTGGGGTCCGAGCAGTACTTC. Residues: CASSLLGSEQYF.

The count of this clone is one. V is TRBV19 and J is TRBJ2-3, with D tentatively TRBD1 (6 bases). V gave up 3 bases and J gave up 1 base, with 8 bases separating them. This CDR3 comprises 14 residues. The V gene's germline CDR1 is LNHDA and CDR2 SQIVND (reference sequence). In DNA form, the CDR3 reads TGTGCCAGTAGTATTAGGACAGGCACAGATACGCAGTATTTT. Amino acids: CASSIRTGTDTQYF.

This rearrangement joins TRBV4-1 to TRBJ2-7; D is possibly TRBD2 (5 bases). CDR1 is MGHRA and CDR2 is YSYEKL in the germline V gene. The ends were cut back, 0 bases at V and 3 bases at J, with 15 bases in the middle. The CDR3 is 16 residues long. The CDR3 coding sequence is TGCGCCAGCAGCCAAGATCCGAGCGGACCCGTCTACGAGCAGTACTTC. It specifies CASSQDPSGPVYEQYF.

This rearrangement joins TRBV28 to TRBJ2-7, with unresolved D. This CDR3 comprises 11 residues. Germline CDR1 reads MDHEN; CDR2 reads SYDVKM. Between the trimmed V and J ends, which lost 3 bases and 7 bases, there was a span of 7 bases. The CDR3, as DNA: TGTGCCAGCAGTTTGAGGATTGAGCAGTACTTC. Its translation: CASSLRIEQYF.

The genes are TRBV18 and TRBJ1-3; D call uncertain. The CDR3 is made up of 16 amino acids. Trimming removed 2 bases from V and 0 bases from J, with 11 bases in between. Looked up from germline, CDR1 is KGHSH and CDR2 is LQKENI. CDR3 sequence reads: CASSPSGSGSGNTIYF. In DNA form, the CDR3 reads TGTGCCAGCTCACCATCGGGATCAGGCTCTGGAAACACCATATATTTT.

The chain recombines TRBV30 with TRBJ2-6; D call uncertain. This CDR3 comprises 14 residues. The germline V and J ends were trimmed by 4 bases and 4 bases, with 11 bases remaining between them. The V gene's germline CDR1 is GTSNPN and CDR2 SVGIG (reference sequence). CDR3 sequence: CAWNDRSGANVLTF. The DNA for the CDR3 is TGTGCCTGGAATGATCGCTCCGGGGCCAACGTCCTGACTTTC.

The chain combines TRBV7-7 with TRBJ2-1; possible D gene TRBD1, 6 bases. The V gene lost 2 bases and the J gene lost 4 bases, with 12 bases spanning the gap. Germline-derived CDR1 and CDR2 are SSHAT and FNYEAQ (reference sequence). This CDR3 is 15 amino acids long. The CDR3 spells CASSLRQDRYNEQFF. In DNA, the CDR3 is TGTGCCAGCAGCTTAAGACAGGATCGGTACAATGAGCAGTTCTTC.

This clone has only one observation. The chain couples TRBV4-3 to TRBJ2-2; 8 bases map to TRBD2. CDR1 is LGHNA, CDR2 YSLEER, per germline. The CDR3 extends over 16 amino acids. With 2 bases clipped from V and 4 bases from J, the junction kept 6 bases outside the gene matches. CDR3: CASSQNALAGTGELFF. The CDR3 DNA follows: TGCGCCAGCAGCCAAAATGCCCTAGCGGGCACCGGGGAGCTGTTTTTT.

CDR3 DNA: TGTGCCAGTAGTACCTTAGACAGGTATGCCGAGCAGTACTTC. Translation: CASSTLDRYAEQYF. The chain uses TRBV19 and TRBJ2-7, with D possibly being TRBD1 (6 bases). This CDR3 has 14 residues. The germline V gene encodes CDR1 LNHDA and CDR2 SQIVND (reference sequence). The V gene lost 4 bases and the J gene lost 6 bases, with 16 bases spanning the gap.

The CDR3 nucleotides are TGTGCCAGCAGGACCAGGAGCTCTGGGGCCAACGTCCTGACTTTC. Encoded protein: CASRTRSSGANVLTF. V gene TRBV6-5 combines with J gene TRBJ2-6; D is ambiguous. The CDR3 is made up of 15 amino acids. Germline CDR1 MNHEY, CDR2 SVGAGI. Between the trimmed V and J ends, which lost 6 bases and 0 bases, there was a span of 9 bases.

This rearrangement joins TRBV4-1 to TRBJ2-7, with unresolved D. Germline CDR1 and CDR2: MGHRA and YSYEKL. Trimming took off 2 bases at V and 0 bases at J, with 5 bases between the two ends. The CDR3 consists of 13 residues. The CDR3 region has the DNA TGCGCCAGCAGCCAATATAGCTCCTACGAGCAGTACTTC. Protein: CASSQYSSYEQYF.

The CDR3 region has the DNA TGTGCCAGCAATGACAGGTACACTGAAGCTTTCTTT. This codes for CASNDRYTEAFF. The rearrangement uses TRBV12-3 or TRBV12-4 and TRBJ1-1; possibly TRBD1 for D (6 bases). The V end was cut by 7 bases, the J end by 3 bases, with 9 bases between. The CDR3 has 12 amino acids.

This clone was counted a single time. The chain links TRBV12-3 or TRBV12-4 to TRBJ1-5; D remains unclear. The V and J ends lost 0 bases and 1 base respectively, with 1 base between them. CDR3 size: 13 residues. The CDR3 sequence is CASSLASNQPQHF. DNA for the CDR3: TGTGCCAGCAGTTTAGCGAGCAATCAGCCCCAGCATTTT.

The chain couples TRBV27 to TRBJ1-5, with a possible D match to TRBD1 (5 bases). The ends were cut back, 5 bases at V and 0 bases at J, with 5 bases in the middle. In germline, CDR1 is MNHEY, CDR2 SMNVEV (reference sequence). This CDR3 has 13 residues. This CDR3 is CASSQGSNQPQHF. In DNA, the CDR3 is TGTGCCAGCAGTCAGGGTAGCAATCAGCCCCAGCATTTT.

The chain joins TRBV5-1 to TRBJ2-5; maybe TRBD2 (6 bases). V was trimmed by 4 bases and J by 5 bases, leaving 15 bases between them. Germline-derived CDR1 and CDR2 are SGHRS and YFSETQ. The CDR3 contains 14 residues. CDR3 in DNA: TGCGCCAGCAGCCCCGGGACTGCGTTGGAGACCCAGTACTTC. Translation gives CASSPGTALETQYF.

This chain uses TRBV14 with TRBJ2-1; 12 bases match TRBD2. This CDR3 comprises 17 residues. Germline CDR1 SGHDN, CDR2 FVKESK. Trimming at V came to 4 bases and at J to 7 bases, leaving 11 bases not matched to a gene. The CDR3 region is CASSLYIGLAGKNEQFF. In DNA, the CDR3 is TGTGCCAGCAGCCTATACATAGGACTAGCGGGGAAGAATGAGCAGTTCTTC.

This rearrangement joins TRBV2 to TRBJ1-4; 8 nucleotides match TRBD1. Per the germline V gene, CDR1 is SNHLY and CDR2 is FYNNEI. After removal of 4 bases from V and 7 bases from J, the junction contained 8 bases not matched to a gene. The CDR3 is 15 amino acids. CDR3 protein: CASSVDRGLGEKLFF. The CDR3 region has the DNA TGTGCCAGCAGTGTTGACAGGGGCCTGGGTGAAAAACTGTTTTTT.

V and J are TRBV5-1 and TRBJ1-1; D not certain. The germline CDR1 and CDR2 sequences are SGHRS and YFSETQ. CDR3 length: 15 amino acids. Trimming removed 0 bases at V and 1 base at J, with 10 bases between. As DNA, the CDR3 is TGCGCCAGCAGCTTGGGGCCCAGAACGAACACTGAAGCTTTCTTT. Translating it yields CASSLGPRTNTEAFF.

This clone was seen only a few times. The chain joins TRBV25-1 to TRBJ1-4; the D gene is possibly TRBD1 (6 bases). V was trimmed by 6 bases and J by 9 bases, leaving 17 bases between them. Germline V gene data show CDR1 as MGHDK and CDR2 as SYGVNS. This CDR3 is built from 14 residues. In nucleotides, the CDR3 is TGTGCCAGCAGCCCGACAGGCTCAATTCAAAAACTGTTTTTT. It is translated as CASSPTGSIQKLFF.

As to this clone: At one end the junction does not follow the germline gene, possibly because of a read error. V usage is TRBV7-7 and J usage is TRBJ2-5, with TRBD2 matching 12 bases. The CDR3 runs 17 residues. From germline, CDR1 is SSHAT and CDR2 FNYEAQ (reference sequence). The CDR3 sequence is CASSSKLAGGLQETQYF. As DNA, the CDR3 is TGTGCTAGCAGCTCAAAACTAGCGGGAGGTCTCCAAGAGACCCAGTACTTC.

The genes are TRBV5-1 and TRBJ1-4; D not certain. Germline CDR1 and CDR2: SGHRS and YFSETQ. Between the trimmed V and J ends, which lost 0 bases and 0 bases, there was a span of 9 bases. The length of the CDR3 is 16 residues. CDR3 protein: CASSLAQPSTNEKLFF. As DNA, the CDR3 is TGCGCCAGCAGCTTGGCACAGCCATCAACTAATGAAAAACTGTTTTTT. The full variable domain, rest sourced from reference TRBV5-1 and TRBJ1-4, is KAGVTQTPRYLIKTRGQQVTLSCSPISGHRSVSWYQQTPGQGLQFLFEYFSETQRNKGNFPGRFSGRQFSNSRSEMNVSTLELGDSALYLCASSLAQPSTNEKLFFGSGTQLSVL.

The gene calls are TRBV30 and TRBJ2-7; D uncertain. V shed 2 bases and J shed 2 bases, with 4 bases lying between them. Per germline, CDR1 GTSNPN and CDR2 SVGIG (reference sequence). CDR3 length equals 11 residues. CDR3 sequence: CAWSRAYEQYF. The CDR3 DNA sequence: TGTGCCTGGAGTAGGGCCTACGAGCAGTACTTC. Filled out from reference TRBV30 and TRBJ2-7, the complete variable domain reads SQTIHQWPATLVQPVGSPLSLECTVEGTSNPNLYWYRQAAGRGLQLLFYSVGIGQISSEVPQNLSASRPQDRQFILSSKKLLLSDSGFYLCAWSRAYEQYFGPGTRLTVT.

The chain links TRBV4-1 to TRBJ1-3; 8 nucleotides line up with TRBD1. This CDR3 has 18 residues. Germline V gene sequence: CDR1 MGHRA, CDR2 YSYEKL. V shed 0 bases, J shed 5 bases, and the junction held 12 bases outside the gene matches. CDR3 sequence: CASSQDSGETGGRNTIYF. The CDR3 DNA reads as TGCGCCAGCAGCCAAGATAGTGGGGAAACAGGGGGGAGAAACACCATATATTTT.

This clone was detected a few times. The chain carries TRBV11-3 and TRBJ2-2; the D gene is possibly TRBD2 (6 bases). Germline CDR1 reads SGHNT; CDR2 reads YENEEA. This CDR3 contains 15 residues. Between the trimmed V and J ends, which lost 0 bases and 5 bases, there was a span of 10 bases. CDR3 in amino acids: CASSLDLGRTGELFF. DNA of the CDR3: TGTGCCAGCAGCTTAGATTTGGGGAGGACCGGGGAGCTGTTTTTT.

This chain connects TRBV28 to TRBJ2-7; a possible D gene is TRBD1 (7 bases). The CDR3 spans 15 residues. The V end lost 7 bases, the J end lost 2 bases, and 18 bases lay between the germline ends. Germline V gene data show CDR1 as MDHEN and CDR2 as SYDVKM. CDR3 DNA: TGTGCCAGCACCCAAGGGGGGACAGTCCCCTACGAGCAGTACTTC. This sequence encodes CASTQGGTVPYEQYF.

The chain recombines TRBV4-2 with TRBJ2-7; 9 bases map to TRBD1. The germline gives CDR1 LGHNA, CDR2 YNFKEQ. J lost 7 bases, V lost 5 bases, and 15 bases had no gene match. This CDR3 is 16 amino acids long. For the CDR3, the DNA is TGTGCCAGCAGCGTGACCCCGGGACAGGGAGTTGGGGAGCAGTACTTC. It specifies CASSVTPGQGVGEQYF.

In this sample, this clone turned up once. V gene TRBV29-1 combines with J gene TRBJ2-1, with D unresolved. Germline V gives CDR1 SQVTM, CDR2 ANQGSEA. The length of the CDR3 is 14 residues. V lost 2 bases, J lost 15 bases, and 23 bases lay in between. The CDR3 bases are TGCAGCGTTGAAAGTTCCGTAGGCATTTACAAGTGGTTCTTC. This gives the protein CSVESSVGIYKWFF.